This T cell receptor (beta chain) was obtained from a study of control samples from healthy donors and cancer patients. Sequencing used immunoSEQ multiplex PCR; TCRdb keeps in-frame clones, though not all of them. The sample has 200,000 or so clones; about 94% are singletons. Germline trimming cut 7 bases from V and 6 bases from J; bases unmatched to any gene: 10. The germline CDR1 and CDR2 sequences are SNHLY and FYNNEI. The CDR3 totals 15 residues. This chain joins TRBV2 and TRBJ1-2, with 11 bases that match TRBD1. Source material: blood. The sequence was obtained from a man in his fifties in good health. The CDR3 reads CASKGTGGTDHGYTF. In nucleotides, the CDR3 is TGTGCCAGCAAAGGGACAGGGGGGACAGATCATGGCTACACCTTC. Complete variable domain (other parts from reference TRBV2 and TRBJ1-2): EPEVTQTPSHQVTQMGQEVILRCVPISNHLYFYWYRQILGQKVEFLVSFYNNEISEKSEIFDDQFSVERPDGSNFTLKIRSTKLEDSAMYFCASKGTGGTDHGYTFGSGTRLTVV.